This passage covers 7 T cell receptor beta chains from one sample sequenced in a study of immune reconstitution after stem cell transplant in scleroderma. TCRdb passed the RT-PCR reads through MiXCR, listing each CDR3 protein once. The table lists about 3,700 distinct CDR3 sequences, approximately 5.3% of them singletons. Specimen collection occurred before or after autologous hematopoietic stem cell transplantation (not recorded which). The receptors here all came from a female donor with systemic sclerosis.

This clonotype is deemed medium-sized. The genes are TRBV7-2 and TRBJ2-7; 10 bases agree with TRBD1. J lost 1 base, V lost 5 bases, and 5 bases had no gene match. Germline V gives CDR1 SGHTA, CDR2 FQGNSA. This CDR3 region has 15 residues. CDR3 DNA: TGTGCCAGCAGCACTCGGACAGGGGGATCCTACGAGCAGTACTTC. Amino acids: CASSTRTGGSYEQYF.

This clonotype is deemed medium-sized. The J gene is TRBJ2-2, the V gene TRBV12-3 or TRBV12-4; D is unclear. CDR3 length equals 14 residues. V was pared by 8 bases and J by 7 bases, with 17 bases between. The CDR3 reads CASDSRPSVGELFF. The CDR3 DNA reads TGTGCCAGCGATAGCCGTCCGAGCGTCGGGGAGCTGTTTTTT.

This clonotype is judged medium-sized. The V call is TRBV6-5, the J call TRBJ2-4; no definite D call. V was cut by 5 bases and J by 8 bases, with 13 bases left in between. This CDR3 region has 13 residues. The germline V gene encodes CDR1 MNHEY and CDR2 SVGAGI. CDR3 DNA sequence: TGTGCCAGCAGTGGGCTGGGCCATGACATTCAGTACTTC. Residues: CASSGLGHDIQYF.

Relative to its sample, this clonotype is medium-sized (0.01 to 0.1%). The chain joins TRBV20-1 to TRBJ1-3, with 7 bases matching TRBD1. The germline CDR1 and CDR2 sequences are DFQATT and SNEGSKA (reference sequence). The CDR3 runs 14 residues. The J segment lost 4 bases and the V segment lost 2 bases, leaving 5 bases of the junction unmatched. This CDR3 is CSARYRQGGNTIYF. The CDR3 bases are TGCAGTGCTAGATACCGACAGGGCGGAAACACCATATATTTT.

This clonotype was recorded many times. The CDR3 DNA is TGTGCCAGCAGCCGCGGAGGTAGCACAGATACGCAGTATTTT. It codes for CASSRGGSTDTQYF. The chain has TRBV7-2 and TRBJ2-3; a weak D match, TRBD2 (5 bases). From germline, CDR1 is SGHTA and CDR2 FQGNSA. The CDR3 is 14 amino acids. V lost 5 bases to trimming and J lost 0 bases, with 9 bases between them.

This clonotype is categorized as medium-sized. The chain carries TRBV29-1 and TRBJ1-2; D ambiguous. This CDR3 is built from 13 residues. Trimming removed 0 bases at V and 6 bases at J, with 11 bases between. Germline-derived CDR1 and CDR2 are SQVTM and ANQGSEA. The CDR3 spells CSVEDFQSNGYTF. CDR3 DNA: TGCAGCGTTGAAGATTTTCAAAGTAATGGCTACACCTTC.

Relative to its sample, this clonotype is medium-sized (0.01 to 0.1%). The chain has TRBV5-1 and TRBJ2-3; the match to TRBD1 covers 9 bases. The CDR3 spans 16 residues. V was pared by 2 bases and J by 1 base, with 5 bases of the junction left unmatched. Per germline, CDR1 SGHRS and CDR2 YFSETQ. CDR3 in amino acids: CASSFGGDRGTDTQYF. In DNA form, the CDR3 reads TGCGCCAGCAGCTTTGGGGGGGACAGGGGCACAGATACGCAGTATTTT. The complete variable domain, with remaining parts taken from reference TRBV5-1 and TRBJ2-3, reads KAGVTQTPRYLIKTRGQQVTLSCSPISGHRSVSWYQQTPGQGLQFLFEYFSETQRNKGNFPGRFSGRQFSNSRSEMNVSTLELGDSALYLCASSFGGDRGTDTQYFGPGTRLTVL.